The clone carrying this T cell receptor (beta chain) was detected many times. What it binds is not known. Other autoimmune diseases, uncontrolled infections, pregnancy or lactation ruled patients out of participation. Per germline, CDR1 DFQATT and CDR2 SNEGSKA (reference sequence). The CDR3 extends over 17 amino acids. The junction had 8 bases not matched to a gene; V was cut back by 0 bases and J by 4 bases. This specimen belongs to a study of Graves' ophthalmopathy and Graves' hyperthyroidism. Study results and limitations: The authors also found most expanded thyroid clonotypes above 0.001 frequency in blood.

RNA served as the template for amplifying TCR beta CDR3 regions. In the first round, RT-PCR was carried out with HTBI primers, and a multiplex PCR formed the second round. TCRdb itself ran the multiplex PCR reads through MiXCR, one entry per CDR3 protein. The sample comprises 35,000 to 50,000 distinct CDR3 sequences, 45% to 55% of which are singletons, and about a quarter rests with the top ten. The sample taken for sequencing was peripheral blood. This TCR came from an adult woman with stable Graves' hyperthyroidism. The chain recombines TRBV20-1 with TRBJ2-2; 10 bases map to TRBD2. CDR3 protein: CSARDWASGSRTGELFF. The CDR3 DNA follows: TGCAGTGCTAGAGATTGGGCTAGCGGGAGCCGCACCGGGGAGCTGTTTTTT.